The 11 T cell receptor beta chains below come from one sample, sequenced in a study of technical replicates of blood from a handful of donors. Clones were read by immunoSEQ multiplex PCR, and TCRdb kept only the in-frame ones, dropping some. This table has some 74,000 clones, around 95% appearing once. The specimen was T cells isolated from PBMCs. The receptors originated from a human donor in good health.

This clone was detected a few times. The V call is TRBV18, the J call TRBJ1-1, with a tentative D call TRBD1 (5 bases). V dropped 2 bases and J dropped 1 base, with 8 bases sitting between them. The CDR3 runs 14 residues. Germline V gene sequence: CDR1 KGHSH, CDR2 LQKENI. The chain's CDR3 is CASSPTTENTEAFF. The CDR3 DNA reads TGTGCCAGCTCACCAACGACAGAGAACACTGAAGCTTTCTTT.

This clone has only one observation. CDR3 protein: CASSQEGVRQPQHF. In nucleotides, the CDR3 is TGTGCCAGCAGCCAAGAAGGGGTGCGACAGCCCCAGCATTTT. The V gene is TRBV4-2, the J gene TRBJ1-5; tentatively, D is TRBD1 (5 bases). Germline CDR1 is LGHNA and CDR2 is YNFKEQ. V gave up 0 bases and J gave up 7 bases, with 10 bases separating them. The CDR3 loop spans 14 amino acids.

The chain is built from TRBV11-2 and TRBJ1-1; D unclear. The CDR3 length is 14 residues. Germline V gene lookup returns CDR1 SGHAT and CDR2 FQNNGV. Trimming removed 4 bases from V and 0 bases from J, with 9 bases in between. The CDR3 loop is CASSSRKLNTEAFF. Here the CDR3 DNA reads TGTGCCAGCAGCTCTAGAAAACTGAACACTGAAGCTTTCTTT.

The gene calls are TRBV11-3 and TRBJ2-5; 12 bases map to TRBD1. CDR1 and CDR2 from the germline V gene are SGHNT and YENEEA. The length of the CDR3 is 15 residues. V dropped 2 bases and J dropped 5; count of bases not matched to a gene: 3. The CDR3 nucleotides are TGTGCCAGCAGCTTATGGGACAGGGGGCAGGAGACCCAGTACTTC. This translates into CASSLWDRGQETQYF.

The chain carries TRBV29-1 and TRBJ2-3; D gene ambiguous. The CDR3 consists of 13 residues. Trimming took off 2 bases at V and 1 base at J, with 7 bases between the two ends. Looked up from germline, CDR1 is SQVTM and CDR2 is ANQGSEA. CDR3 region: CSVELGGTDTQYF. In nucleotides, the CDR3 is TGCAGCGTTGAATTGGGCGGCACAGATACGCAGTATTTT.

The CDR3: CSAERGGNTGELFF. For the CDR3, the DNA is TGCAGCGCTGAGCGGGGGGGGAACACCGGGGAGCTGTTTTTT. The chain recombines TRBV29-1 with TRBJ2-2; TRBD2 agrees at 10 bases. The CDR3 is 14 residues long. The J segment lost 1 base and the V segment lost 7 bases, leaving 3 bases of the junction unmatched. Germline V gene sequence: CDR1 SQVTM, CDR2 ANQGSEA.

In this sample, this clone turned up once. The chain is built from TRBV14 and TRBJ1-1, with a possible D match to TRBD1 (6 bases). Germline V gives CDR1 SGHDN, CDR2 FVKESK. There are 15 residues in the CDR3. V lost 3 bases, J lost 2 bases, and 13 bases lay in between. The CDR3, as DNA: TGTGCCAGCAGCCACCTAACCGGGACAAACACTGAAGCTTTCTTT. Translating gives CASSHLTGTNTEAFF.

The chain links TRBV4-1 to TRBJ2-1; 7 bases line up with TRBD1. Looked up from germline, CDR1 is MGHRA and CDR2 is YSYEKL. This CDR3 has 15 amino acids. Trimming took 2 bases from V and 6 from J; bases not matched to a gene: 7. This CDR3 reads CASSQPDRVTNEQFF. CDR3 in DNA: TGCGCCAGCAGCCAACCTGACAGGGTAACCAATGAGCAGTTCTTC.

The chain combines TRBV19 with TRBJ2-5; TRBD2 agrees at 8 bases. The CDR3 is 15 residues long. The germline V gene encodes CDR1 LNHDA and CDR2 SQIVND (reference sequence). Trimming at V came to 4 bases and at J to 3 bases, leaving 7 bases not matched to a gene. CDR3 in amino acids: CASSTGTRIEETQYF. DNA for the CDR3: TGTGCCAGTAGTACCGGGACTAGAATTGAAGAGACCCAGTACTTC.

The chain carries TRBV12-2 and TRBJ1-4; TRBD1 was called by the table and not checked on the DNA. TRBV12-2 is classified as a pseudogene. The CDR3 is 17 amino acids. The CDR3 loop reads CASRLLRQNSRGEKLFF. The CDR3 nucleotides read TGTGCAAGTCGCTTACTACGCCAGAACAGTAGGGGAGAAAAACTGTTTTTT.

The rearrangement joins TRBV5-1 to TRBJ2-2; maybe TRBD1 (6 bases). CDR1 is SGHRS, CDR2 YFSETQ, per germline. This CDR3 region has 15 residues. Trimming stripped 2 bases from V and 6 bases from J, with 14 bases between. The CDR3, as DNA: TGCGCCAGCAGCTTAACCACAGGGTTTGCCGGGGAGCTGTTTTTT. It is translated as CASSLTTGFAGELFF.